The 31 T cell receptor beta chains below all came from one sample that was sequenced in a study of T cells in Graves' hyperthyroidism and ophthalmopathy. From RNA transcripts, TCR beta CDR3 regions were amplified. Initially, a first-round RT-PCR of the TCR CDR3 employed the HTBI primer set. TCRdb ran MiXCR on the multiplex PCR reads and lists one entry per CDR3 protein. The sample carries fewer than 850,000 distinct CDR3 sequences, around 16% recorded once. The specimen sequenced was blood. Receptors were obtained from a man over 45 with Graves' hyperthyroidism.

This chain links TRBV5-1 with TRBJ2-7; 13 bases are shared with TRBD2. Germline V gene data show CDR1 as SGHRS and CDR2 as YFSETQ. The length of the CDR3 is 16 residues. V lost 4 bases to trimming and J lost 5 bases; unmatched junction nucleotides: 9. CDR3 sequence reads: CASSPSGLAGVNEQYF. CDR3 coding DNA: TGCGCCAGCAGCCCCAGCGGACTAGCGGGAGTCAACGAGCAGTACTTC.

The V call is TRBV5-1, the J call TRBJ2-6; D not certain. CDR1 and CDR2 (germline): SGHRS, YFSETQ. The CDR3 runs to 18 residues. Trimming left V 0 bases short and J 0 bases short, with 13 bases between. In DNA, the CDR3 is TGCGCCAGCAGCTTGGCCCCGGCCGGATCCTCTGGGGCCAACGTCCTGACTTTC. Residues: CASSLAPAGSSGANVLTF.

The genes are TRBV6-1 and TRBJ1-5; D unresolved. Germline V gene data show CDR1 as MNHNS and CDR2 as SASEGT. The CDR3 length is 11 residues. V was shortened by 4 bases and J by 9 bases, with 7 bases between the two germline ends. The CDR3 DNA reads TGTGCCAGCAGTGCGCTTCGGCCCCAGCATTTT. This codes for CASSALRPQHF.

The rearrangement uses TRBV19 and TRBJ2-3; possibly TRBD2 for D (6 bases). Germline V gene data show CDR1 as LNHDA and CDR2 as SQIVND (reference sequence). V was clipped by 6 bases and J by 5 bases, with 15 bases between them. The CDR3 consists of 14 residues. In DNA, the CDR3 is TGTGCCAGTAGAAATCTAATGGGGGGAGATACGCAGTATTTT. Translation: CASRNLMGGDTQYF.

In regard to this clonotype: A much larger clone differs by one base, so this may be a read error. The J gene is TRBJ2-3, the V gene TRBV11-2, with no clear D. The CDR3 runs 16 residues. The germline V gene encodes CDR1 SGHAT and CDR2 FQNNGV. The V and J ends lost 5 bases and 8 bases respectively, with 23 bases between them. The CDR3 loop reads CASSPRTVLLVGTQYF. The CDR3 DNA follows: TGTGCCAGCAGCCCCCGGACGGTACTGCTGGTAGGTACGCAGTATTTT.

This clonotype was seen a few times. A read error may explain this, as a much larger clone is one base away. CDR3 DNA: TGCGCCAGCAGCCAAAATGGGACAGGGGTGACAGATACGCAGTATTTT. Translating it yields CASSQNGTGVTDTQYF. This chain uses TRBV4-3 with TRBJ2-3, with TRBD1 identical over 10 bases. Per germline, CDR1 LGHNA and CDR2 YSLEER. V trimming: 2 bases; J trimming: 3 bases; junction bases outside the gene matches: 5. The CDR3 is 16 amino acids.

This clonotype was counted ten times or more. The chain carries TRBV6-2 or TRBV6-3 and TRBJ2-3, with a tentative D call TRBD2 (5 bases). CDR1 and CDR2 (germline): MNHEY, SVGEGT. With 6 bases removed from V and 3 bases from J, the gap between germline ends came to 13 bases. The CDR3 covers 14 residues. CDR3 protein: CASSRLQWTDTQYF. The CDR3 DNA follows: TGTGCCAGCAGCAGACTACAATGGACAGATACGCAGTATTTT.

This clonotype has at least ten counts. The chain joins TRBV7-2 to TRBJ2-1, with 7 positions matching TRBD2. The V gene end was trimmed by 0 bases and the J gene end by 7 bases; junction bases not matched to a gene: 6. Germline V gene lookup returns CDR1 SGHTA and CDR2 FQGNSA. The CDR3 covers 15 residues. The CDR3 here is CASSLAAGAQNEQFF. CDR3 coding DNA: TGTGCCAGCAGCTTAGCTGCGGGAGCCCAAAATGAGCAGTTCTTC.

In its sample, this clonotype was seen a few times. The CDR3 DNA sequence: TGTGCCAGCAGTGAAGGGTCGGGACACCTATACGGCTACACCTTC. Translating gives CASSEGSGHLYGYTF. V is TRBV6-1 and J is TRBJ1-2, with a possible D match to TRBD1 (6 bases). The CDR3 is 15 amino acids. Germline loops: CDR1 MNHNS, CDR2 SASEGT. The V gene lost 1 base and the J gene lost 8 bases, with 17 bases spanning the gap.

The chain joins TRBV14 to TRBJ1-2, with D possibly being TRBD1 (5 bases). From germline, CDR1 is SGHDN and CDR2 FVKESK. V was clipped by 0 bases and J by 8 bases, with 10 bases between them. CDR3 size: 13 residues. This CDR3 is CASSQEPRGGYTF. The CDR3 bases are TGTGCCAGCAGCCAAGAGCCAAGGGGCGGCTACACCTTC.

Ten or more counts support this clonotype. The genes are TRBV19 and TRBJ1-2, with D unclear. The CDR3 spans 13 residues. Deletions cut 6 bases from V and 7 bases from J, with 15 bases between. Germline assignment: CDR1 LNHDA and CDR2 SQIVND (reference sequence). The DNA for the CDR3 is TGTGCCAGTAGGGGGATCAGTGCGTCTGGCTACACCTTC. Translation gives CASRGISASGYTF.

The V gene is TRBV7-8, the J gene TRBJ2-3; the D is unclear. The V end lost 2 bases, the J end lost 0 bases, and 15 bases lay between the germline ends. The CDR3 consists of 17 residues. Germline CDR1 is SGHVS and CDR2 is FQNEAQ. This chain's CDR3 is CASSLFLAASSTDTQYF. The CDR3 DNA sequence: TGTGCCAGCAGCTTATTTCTCGCCGCGTCGAGCACAGATACGCAGTATTTT.

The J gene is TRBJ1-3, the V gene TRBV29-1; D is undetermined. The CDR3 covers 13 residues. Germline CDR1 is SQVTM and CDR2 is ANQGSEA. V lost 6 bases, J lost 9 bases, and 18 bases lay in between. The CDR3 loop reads CSVEQTEGPTIYF. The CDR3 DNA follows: TGCAGCGTGGAACAAACCGAGGGTCCCACCATATATTTT.

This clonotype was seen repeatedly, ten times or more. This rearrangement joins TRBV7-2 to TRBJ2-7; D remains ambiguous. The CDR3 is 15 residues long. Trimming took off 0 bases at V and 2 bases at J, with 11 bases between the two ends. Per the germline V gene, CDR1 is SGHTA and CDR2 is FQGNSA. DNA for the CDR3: TGTGCCAGCAGCTTAGCGCAAAAGGATCCCTACGAGCAGTACTTC. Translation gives CASSLAQKDPYEQYF.

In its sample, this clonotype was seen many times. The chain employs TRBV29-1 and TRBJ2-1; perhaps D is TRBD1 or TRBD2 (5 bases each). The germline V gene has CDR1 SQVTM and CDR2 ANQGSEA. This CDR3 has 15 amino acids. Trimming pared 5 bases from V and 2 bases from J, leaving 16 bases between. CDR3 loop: CSVRGLLRTYNEQFF. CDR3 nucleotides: TGCAGCGTTCGGGGCCTCCTAAGAACCTACAATGAGCAGTTCTTC.

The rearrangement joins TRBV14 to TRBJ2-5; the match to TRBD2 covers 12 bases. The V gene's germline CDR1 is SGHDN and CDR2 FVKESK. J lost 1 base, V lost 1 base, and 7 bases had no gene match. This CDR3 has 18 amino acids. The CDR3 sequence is CASSQAETSGGFQETQYF. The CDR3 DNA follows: TGTGCCAGCAGCCAAGCTGAGACTAGCGGGGGATTCCAAGAGACCCAGTACTTC. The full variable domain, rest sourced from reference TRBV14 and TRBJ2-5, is EAGVTQFPSHSVIEKGQTVTLRCDPISGHDNLYWYRRVMGKEIKFLLHFVKESKQDESGMPNNRFLAERTGGTYSTLKVQPAELEDSGVYFCASSQAETSGGFQETQYFGPGTRLLVL.

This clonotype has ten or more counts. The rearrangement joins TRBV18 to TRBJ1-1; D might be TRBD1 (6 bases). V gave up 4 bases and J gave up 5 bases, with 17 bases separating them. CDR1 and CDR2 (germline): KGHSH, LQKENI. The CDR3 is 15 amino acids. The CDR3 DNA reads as TGTGCCAGCTCACAGGAGGGGGGATTGAGGACTGAAGCTTTCTTT. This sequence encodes CASSQEGGLRTEAFF.

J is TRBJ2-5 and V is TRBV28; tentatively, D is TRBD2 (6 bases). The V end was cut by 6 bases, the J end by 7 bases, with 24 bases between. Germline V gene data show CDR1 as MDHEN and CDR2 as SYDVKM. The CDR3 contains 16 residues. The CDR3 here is CASSQIGTELRGTQYF. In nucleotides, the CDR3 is TGTGCCAGCAGCCAGATCGGGACGGAGCTGCGGGGGACCCAGTACTTC.

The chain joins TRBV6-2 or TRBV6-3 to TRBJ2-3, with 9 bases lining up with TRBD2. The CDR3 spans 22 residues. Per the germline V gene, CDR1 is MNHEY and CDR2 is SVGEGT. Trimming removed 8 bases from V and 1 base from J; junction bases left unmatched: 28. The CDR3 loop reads CASLLTGPSGVAGVFGTDTQYF. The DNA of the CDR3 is TGTGCCAGCTTACTGACAGGGCCTTCGGGAGTAGCGGGAGTTTTTGGCACAGATACGCAGTATTTT.

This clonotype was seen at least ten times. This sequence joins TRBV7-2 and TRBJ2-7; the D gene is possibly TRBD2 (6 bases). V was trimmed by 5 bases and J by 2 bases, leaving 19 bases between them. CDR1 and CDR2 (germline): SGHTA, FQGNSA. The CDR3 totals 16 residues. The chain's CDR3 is CASSVGGATAAYEQYF. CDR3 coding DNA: TGTGCCAGCAGCGTAGGAGGGGCAACGGCTGCCTACGAGCAGTACTTC. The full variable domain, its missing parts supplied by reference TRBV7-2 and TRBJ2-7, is GAGVSQSPSNKVTEKGKDVELRCDPISGHTALYWYRQSLGQGLEFLIYFQGNSAPDKSGLPSDRFSAERTGGSVSTLTIQRTQQEDSAVYLCASSVGGATAAYEQYFGPGTRLTVT.

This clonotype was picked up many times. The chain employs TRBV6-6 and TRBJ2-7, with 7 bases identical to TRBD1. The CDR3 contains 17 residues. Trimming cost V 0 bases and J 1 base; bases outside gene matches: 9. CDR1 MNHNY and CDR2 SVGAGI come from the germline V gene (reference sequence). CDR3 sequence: CASSYSKTGVSSYEQYF. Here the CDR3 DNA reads TGTGCCAGCAGTTACTCGAAAACAGGGGTTAGTTCCTACGAGCAGTACTTC.

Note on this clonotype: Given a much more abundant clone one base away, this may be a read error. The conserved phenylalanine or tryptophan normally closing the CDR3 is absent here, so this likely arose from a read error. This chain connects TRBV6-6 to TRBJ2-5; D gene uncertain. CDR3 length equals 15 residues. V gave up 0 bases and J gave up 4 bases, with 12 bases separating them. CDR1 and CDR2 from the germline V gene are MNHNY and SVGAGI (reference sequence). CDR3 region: CASSYSIKGRETQYS. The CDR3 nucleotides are TGTGCCAGCAGTTACTCGATAAAGGGCAGAGAGACCCAGTACTCC.

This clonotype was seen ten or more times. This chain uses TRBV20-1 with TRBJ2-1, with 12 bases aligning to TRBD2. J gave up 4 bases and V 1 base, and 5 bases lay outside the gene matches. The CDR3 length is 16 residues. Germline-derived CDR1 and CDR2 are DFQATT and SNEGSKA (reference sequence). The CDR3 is CSARVRTSGMYNEQFF. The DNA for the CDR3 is TGCAGTGCTAGAGTGAGGACTAGCGGGATGTACAATGAGCAGTTCTTC.

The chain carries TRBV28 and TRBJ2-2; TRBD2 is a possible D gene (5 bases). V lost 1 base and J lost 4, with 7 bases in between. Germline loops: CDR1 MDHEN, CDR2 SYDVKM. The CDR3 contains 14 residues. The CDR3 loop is CASSLLGSTGELFF. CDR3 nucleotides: TGTGCCAGCAGTTTATTGGGGAGCACCGGGGAGCTGTTTTTT.

Here the CDR3 reads CASSYSVGTSSTDTQYF. For the CDR3, the DNA is TGTGCCAGCAGTTACTCTGTGGGGACTAGCAGCACAGATACGCAGTATTTT. The gene calls are TRBV6-2 or TRBV6-3 and TRBJ2-3; TRBD2 aligns across 9 bases. The CDR3 runs 17 residues. J was trimmed by 0 bases and V by 0 bases; bases with no gene match: 4. The germline V gene has CDR1 MNHEY and CDR2 SVGEGT.

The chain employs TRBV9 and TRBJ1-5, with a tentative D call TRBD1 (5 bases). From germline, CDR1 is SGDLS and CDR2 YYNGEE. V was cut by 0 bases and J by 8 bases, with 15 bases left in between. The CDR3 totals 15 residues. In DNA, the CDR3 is TGTGCCAGCAGCGTAGCCGGGGGGGACGTTGAGCCCCAGCATTTT. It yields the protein CASSVAGGDVEPQHF.

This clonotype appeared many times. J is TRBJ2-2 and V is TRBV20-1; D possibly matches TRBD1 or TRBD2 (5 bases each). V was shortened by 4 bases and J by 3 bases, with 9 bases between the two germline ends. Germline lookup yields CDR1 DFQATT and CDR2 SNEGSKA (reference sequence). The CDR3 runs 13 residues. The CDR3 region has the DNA TGCAGTGCTATGGGGGAGTACACCGGGGAGCTGTTTTTT. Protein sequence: CSAMGEYTGELFF.

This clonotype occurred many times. DNA of the CDR3: TGTGCCAGCAGCCCCCCAGGCTCTGGAAACACCATATATTTT. It translates to CASSPPGSGNTIYF. The genes are TRBV5-5 and TRBJ1-3; D remains ambiguous. V lost 4 bases and J lost 0, with 8 bases in between. The CDR3 extends over 14 amino acids. Germline CDR1 and CDR2: SGHKS and YYEKEE (reference sequence).

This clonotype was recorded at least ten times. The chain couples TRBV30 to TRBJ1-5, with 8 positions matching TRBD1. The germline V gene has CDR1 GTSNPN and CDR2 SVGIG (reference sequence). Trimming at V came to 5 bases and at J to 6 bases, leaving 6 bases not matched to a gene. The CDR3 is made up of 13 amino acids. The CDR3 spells CAWSTGGGQPQHF. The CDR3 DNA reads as TGTGCCTGGTCCACAGGGGGAGGTCAGCCCCAGCATTTT.

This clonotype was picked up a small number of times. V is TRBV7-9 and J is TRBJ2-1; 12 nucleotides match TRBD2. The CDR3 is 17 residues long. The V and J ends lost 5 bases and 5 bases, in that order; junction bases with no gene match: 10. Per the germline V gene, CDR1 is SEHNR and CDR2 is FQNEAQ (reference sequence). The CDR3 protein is CASSVLTSGSLNNEQFF. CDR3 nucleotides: TGTGCCAGCAGCGTCCTGACTAGCGGGAGTCTGAACAATGAGCAGTTCTTC. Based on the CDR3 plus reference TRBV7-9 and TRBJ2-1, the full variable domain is DTGVSQNPRHKITKRGQNVTFRCDPISEHNRLYWYRQTLGQGPEFLTYFQNEAQLEKSRLLSDRFSAERPKGSFSTLEIQRTEQGDSAMYLCASSVLTSGSLNNEQFFGPGTRLTVL.

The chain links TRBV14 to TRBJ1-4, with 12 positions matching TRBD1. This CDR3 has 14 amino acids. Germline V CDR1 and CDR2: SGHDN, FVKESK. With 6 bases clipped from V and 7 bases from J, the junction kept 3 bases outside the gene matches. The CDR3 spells CASRGQGAGEKLFF. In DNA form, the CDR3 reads TGTGCCAGCAGGGGACAGGGGGCAGGTGAAAAACTGTTTTTT.